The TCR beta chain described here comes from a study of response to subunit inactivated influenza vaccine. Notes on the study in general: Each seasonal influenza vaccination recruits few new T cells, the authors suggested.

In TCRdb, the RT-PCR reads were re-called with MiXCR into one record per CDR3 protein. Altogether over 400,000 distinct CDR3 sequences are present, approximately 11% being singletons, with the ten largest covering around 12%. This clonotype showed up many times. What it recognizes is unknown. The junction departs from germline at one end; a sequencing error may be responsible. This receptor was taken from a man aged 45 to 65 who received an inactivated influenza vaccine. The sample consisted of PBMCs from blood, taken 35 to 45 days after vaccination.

Here the CDR3 reads CASALGLAGETLF. DNA for the CDR3: TGTGCCAGTGCTCTGGGACTAGCGGGGGAAACGCTTTTC. The genes are TRBV11-2 and TRBJ2-5, with TRBD2 matching over 14 bases. CDR1 and CDR2 (germline): SGHAT, FQNNGV. This CDR3 comprises 13 residues.